This TCR beta chain is from a study of T cells after yellow fever vaccination. From the 5' RACE reads, TCRdb called clonotypes with MiXCR, one entry per CDR3 protein. The sample has 100,000 or so distinct CDR3 sequences; more than 7.5% are singletons. In its sample, this clonotype was seen a few times. With 6 bases removed from V and 9 bases from J, the gap between germline ends came to 9 bases. Germline CDR1 SGHVS, CDR2 FQNEAQ. The CDR3 totals 12 residues. Source: CD8+ T cells not binding an NS4B(214-222) dextramer, sorted from PBMCs, taken approximately 16 days after the first yellow fever vaccination. The receptor was isolated from a man between 18 and 35 years old who received the YFV17D yellow fever vaccine. V usage is TRBV7-8 and J usage is TRBJ1-6, with D hard to call. CDR3 sequence (DNA): TGTGCCAGCAGTATAGGGATTTCACCCCTCCACTTT. Translated: CASSIGISPLHF.